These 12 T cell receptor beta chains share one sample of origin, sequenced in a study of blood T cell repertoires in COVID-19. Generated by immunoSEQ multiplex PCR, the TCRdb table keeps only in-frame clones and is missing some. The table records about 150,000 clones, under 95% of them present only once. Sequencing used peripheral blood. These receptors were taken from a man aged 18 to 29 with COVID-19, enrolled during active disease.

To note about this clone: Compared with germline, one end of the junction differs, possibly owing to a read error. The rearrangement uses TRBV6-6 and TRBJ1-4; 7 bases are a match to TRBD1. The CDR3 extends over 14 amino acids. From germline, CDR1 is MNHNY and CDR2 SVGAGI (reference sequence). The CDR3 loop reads CASTKGQTGEKLLF. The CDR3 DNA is TGTGCCAGCACCAAGGGACAGACGGGCGAAAAACTGCTTTTT.

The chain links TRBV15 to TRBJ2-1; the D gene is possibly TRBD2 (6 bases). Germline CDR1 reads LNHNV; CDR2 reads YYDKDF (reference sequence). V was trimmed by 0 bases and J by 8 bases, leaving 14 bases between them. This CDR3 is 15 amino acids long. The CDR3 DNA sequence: TGTGCCACCAGCAGAGACTTCCTCGGGGGACATGAGCAGTTCTTC. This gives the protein CATSRDFLGGHEQFF.

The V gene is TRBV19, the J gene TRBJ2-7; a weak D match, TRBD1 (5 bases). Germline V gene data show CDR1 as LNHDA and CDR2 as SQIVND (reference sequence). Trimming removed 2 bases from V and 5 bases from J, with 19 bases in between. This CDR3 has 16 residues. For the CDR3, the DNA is TGTGCCAGTAGTATACTTAGGGGCGTTCAGGGCCACGAGCAGTACTTC. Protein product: CASSILRGVQGHEQYF.

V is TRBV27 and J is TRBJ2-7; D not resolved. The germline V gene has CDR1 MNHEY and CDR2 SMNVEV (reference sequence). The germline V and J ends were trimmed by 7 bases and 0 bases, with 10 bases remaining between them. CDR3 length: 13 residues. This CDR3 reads CASINLRSYEQYF. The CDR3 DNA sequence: TGTGCCAGCATTAATTTGCGCTCCTACGAGCAGTACTTC.

CDR3 nucleotides: TGTGCCAGCAATTCCCCGGGACTAGTAAACTGGGATGAGCAGTTCTTC. Its protein is CASNSPGLVNWDEQFF. The rearrangement links TRBV28 to TRBJ2-1; 8 nucleotides align to TRBD2. The CDR3 extends over 16 amino acids. Germline CDR1 reads MDHEN; CDR2 reads SYDVKM. V dropped 7 bases and J dropped 8; count of bases not matched to a gene: 16.

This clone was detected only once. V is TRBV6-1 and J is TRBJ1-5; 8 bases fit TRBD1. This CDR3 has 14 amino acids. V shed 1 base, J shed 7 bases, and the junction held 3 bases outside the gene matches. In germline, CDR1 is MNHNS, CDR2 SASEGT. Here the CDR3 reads CASSEGQGRQPQHF. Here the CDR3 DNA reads TGTGCCAGCAGTGAAGGACAGGGGAGACAGCCCCAGCATTTT.

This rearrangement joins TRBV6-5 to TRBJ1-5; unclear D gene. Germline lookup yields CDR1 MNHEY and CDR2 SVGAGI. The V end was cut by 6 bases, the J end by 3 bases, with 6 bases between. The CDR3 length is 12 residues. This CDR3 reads CASRDFNQPQHF. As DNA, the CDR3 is TGTGCCAGCAGGGACTTCAATCAGCCCCAGCATTTT.

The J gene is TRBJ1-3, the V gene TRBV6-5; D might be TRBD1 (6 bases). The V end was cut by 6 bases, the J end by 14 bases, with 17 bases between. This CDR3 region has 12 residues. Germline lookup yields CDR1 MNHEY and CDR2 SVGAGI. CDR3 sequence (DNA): TGTGCCAGCAGACGCCCGACAGGCGCGTTATATTTT. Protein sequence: CASRRPTGALYF.

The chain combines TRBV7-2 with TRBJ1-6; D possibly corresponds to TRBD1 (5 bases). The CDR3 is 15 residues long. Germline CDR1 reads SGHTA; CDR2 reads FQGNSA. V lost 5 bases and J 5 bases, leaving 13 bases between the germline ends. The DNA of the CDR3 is TGTGCCAGCAGCCCTAGGACACCACATAATTCACCCCTCCACTTT. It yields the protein CASSPRTPHNSPLHF.

This CDR3 is CASSFRLGGDGYTF. In DNA form, the CDR3 reads TGTGCCAGCAGTTTCCGTTTAGGCGGGGATGGCTACACCTTC. This chain connects TRBV28 to TRBJ1-2; no reliable D call. Trimming removed 3 bases at V and 6 bases at J, with 14 bases between. The CDR3 has 14 residues. Germline CDR1 reads MDHEN; CDR2 reads SYDVKM.

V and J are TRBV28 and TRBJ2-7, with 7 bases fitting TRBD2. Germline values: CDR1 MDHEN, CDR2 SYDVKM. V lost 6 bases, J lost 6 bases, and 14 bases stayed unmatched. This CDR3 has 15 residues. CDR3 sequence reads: CASRPWDAGVGEQYF. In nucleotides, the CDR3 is TGTGCCAGCAGACCCTGGGATGCGGGAGTAGGCGAGCAGTACTTC.

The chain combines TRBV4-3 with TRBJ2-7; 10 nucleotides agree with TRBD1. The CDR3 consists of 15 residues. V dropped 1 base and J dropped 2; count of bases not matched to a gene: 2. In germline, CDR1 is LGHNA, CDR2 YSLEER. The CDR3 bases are TGCGCCAGCAGCCAAGCCGGACAGGGGGCCTACGAGCAGTACTTC. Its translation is CASSQAGQGAYEQYF.